A selection of T cell receptor beta chains follows, all from one sample in a study of cytomegalovirus exposure and HLA in healthy donors. Method: immunoSEQ multiplex PCR; TCRdb's copy keeps in-frame clones and lacks some. In the table there are about 82,000 clones, roughly 94% of which are singletons. Sequenced: PBMCs. These receptors came from a woman between 18 and 30 years old in good health and CMV-seronegative. Each CDR3 is given with its conserved first and last residue. D genes are given only for firm matches. Size is stated for part of the rows, as once, few or many counts, or as a class when the clone is expanded.

v_gene	abundance	j_gene	d_gene	CDR3nt	CDR3aa
TRBV5-1	once	TRBJ2-1	-	TGCGCCAGCAGGAGGGATTCGGGGACCTACAATGAGCAGTTCTTC	CASRRDSGTYNEQFF
TRBV10-2	-	TRBJ2-7	-	TGCGCCAGCAGTGGGCAGGTTGGGTACGAGCAGTACTTC	CASSGQVGYEQYF
TRBV4-1	once	TRBJ1-2	-	TGCGCCAGCAGCCAAGATCCCTACGGCGGGGCGTCAGGAGGCTACACCTTC	CASSQDPYGGASGGYTF
TRBV28	-	TRBJ2-5	TRBD1	TGTGCCAGCAGGCCAGGGGGCCGAGAGACCCAGTACTTC	CASRPGGRETQYF
TRBV15	-	TRBJ2-3	TRBD1	TGTGCCACCAGCGTCTCTAGGGGGCCAGATACGCAGTATTTT	CATSVSRGPDTQYF
TRBV18	-	TRBJ1-5	-	TGTGCCAGCTCACCAAGCCAGGGCGCGACCAATCAGCCCCAGCATTTT	CASSPSQGATNQPQHF
TRBV18	-	TRBJ1-1	-	TGTGCCAGCTCACCAGGGGCCAGGGCATTCACTGAAGCTTTCTTT	CASSPGARAFTEAFF
TRBV19	-	TRBJ1-5	TRBD1	TGTGCCAGTACCTTCGGGACAGGGGCTTCGTATCAGCCCCAGCATTTT	CASTFGTGASYQPQHF
TRBV7-2	-	TRBJ2-7	TRBD2	TGTGCCAGCAGCTTAGGAATTAGAGCGGGAGACAACTACGAGCAGTACTTC	CASSLGIRAGDNYEQYF
TRBV5-1	-	TRBJ1-1	-	TGCGCCAGCAGCTTGACAGGGAGAGCTTTCTTT	CASSLTGRAFF
TRBV6-6	-	TRBJ1-1	-	TGTGCCAGCAGTTCGGACAGCCAGCAAGCTTTCTTT	CASSSDSQQAFF
TRBV5-5	-	TRBJ1-3	-	TGTGCCAGCAGCGCCCGGGAAGCTCTCTATGGAAACACCATATATTTT	CASSAREALYGNTIYF
TRBV6-5	-	TRBJ1-6	-	TGTGCCAGCAGTTATGGGCATCTGGGTTCACCCCTCCACTTT	CASSYGHLGSPLHF
TRBV5-6	-	TRBJ1-2	TRBD1	TGTGCCAGCAGACCGACAGGGGAAATTGGTGGCTACACCTTC	CASRPTGEIGGYTF
TRBV19	few	TRBJ2-7	TRBD1	TGTGCCAGTAGTATACACAGGGGGCTATCCTACGAGCAGTACTTC	CASSIHRGLSYEQYF
TRBV7-2	-	TRBJ2-3	TRBD2	TGTGCCAGCAGCTTAGCGCCCGGGACTAGCGGGGGGGCGTTAGATACGCAGTATTTT	CASSLAPGTSGGALDTQYF
TRBV28	-	TRBJ2-7	-	TGTGCCAGCAAAAGGGGGGGGGCCTCGTTGAGCTCCTACGAGCAGTACTTC	CASKRGGASLSSYEQYF
TRBV11-2	once	TRBJ1-1	-	TGTGCCAGCAGCTTACGGGGGGGAGCTGAAGCTTTCTTT	CASSLRGGAEAFF
TRBV28	-	TRBJ2-1	-	TGTGCCAGCACCCGAGGGGGGGAGGGGTGGGGTGAGCAGTTCTTC	CASTRGGEGWGEQFF
TRBV6-5	-	TRBJ1-1	TRBD1	TGTGCCAGCAGCCGTAACCGCGACAGGGTCACTGAAGCTTTCTTT	CASSRNRDRVTEAFF
TRBV21-1	-	TRBJ1-3	-	TGTGCCAGCAGGGGAGTGAGCTCTGGAAACACCATATATTTT	CASRGVSSGNTIYF
TRBV5-1	-	TRBJ2-7	TRBD1	TGCGCCAGCAGCGTCAACCGGGACAGGGGAAATAACGAGCAGTACTTC	CASSVNRDRGNNEQYF
TRBV15	-	TRBJ2-7	-	TGTGCCACCAGCACTCCCCGCTACGAGCAGTACTTC	CATSTPRYEQYF
TRBV7-6	-	TRBJ1-5	-	TGTGCCAGCAGCAACCGAGATCAGCCCCAGCATTTT	CASSNRDQPQHF
TRBV6-5	-	TRBJ1-2	TRBD1	TGTGCCAGCAGTCCCCTGGGACAGTTAAGTGGCTACACCTTC	CASSPLGQLSGYTF
TRBV5-1	-	TRBJ2-7	TRBD2	TGCGCCAGCAGCTTGGTTAGCGGGGCTTACGAGCAGTACTTC	CASSLVSGAYEQYF
TRBV7-9	-	TRBJ2-7	-	TGTGCCAGCAGCTTAGGACAGGTTTACGAGCAGTACTTC	CASSLGQVYEQYF
TRBV9	-	TRBJ2-1	TRBD2	TGTGCCAGCAGCGTGACCGGGACTAGCGGGAGTGAGGAGCAGTTCTTC	CASSVTGTSGSEEQFF
TRBV28	-	TRBJ2-1	-	TGTGCCAGCACCACCGGGGAGCGCTCGTACAATGAGCAGTTCTTC	CASTTGERSYNEQFF
TRBV28	-	TRBJ1-4	TRBD1	TGTGCCAGCAGTTTAGGGGGACAGGCTGAAAAACTGTTTTTT	CASSLGGQAEKLFF
TRBV5-1	-	TRBJ2-4	-	TGCGCCAGCAGCTTGGGACGAGCGTGGGCCAAAAACATTCAGTACTTC	CASSLGRAWAKNIQYF
TRBV10-2	-	TRBJ1-1	-	TGCGCCAGCACCACCCCGGGTTTAGCTGCTTTCTTT	CASTTPGLAAFF
TRBV7-9	-	TRBJ1-4	TRBD1	TGTGCCAGCAGCCCAAGGACAGGGGGCGGACGAAAACTGTTTTTT	CASSPRTGGGRKLFF
TRBV7-8	-	TRBJ1-6	-	TGTGCCAGCAGCTTAGCGTCAGGGCGGCATAATTCACCCCTCCACTTT	CASSLASGRHNSPLHF
TRBV6-6	-	TRBJ2-6	-	TGTGCCAGTTACTCGGCTGGGGCCAACGTCCTGACTTTC	CASYSAGANVLTF
TRBV4-3	-	TRBJ1-1	-	TGCGCCAGCAGCCAAGATCCGGACATACTCACTGAAGCTTTCTTT	CASSQDPDILTEAFF
TRBV18	-	TRBJ2-3	TRBD1	TGTGCCAGCTCACCACTCACAACAGGGGTAGATACGCAGTATTTT	CASSPLTTGVDTQYF
TRBV6-5	once	TRBJ2-7	-	TGTGCCAGCAGTTACAGGGGCCGGGGGGAGCAGTACTTC	CASSYRGRGEQYF
TRBV25-1	-	TRBJ1-1	-	TGTGCCAGCGGGCGGGGGGGGAACACTGAAGCTTTCTTT	CASGRGGNTEAFF
TRBV7-9	-	TRBJ1-2	-	TGTGCCAGCAGCTTATCGGCCGAGGCTGGCTACACCTTC	CASSLSAEAGYTF
TRBV7-9	-	TRBJ2-1	TRBD2	TGTGCCACCCGCGCGGTGACTAGCGGGGTCTATGAGCAGTTCTTC	CATRAVTSGVYEQFF
TRBV10-2	once	TRBJ2-1	TRBD1	TGCGCCAGCAGCGGCGGACAGGGGGGGTCCTACAATGAGCAGTTCTTC	CASSGGQGGSYNEQFF
TRBV7-9	-	TRBJ2-1	TRBD2	TGTGCCAGCAGCCAGCTAGCGGGAGGGAAGTTCTTC	CASSQLAGGKFF
TRBV30	-	TRBJ2-1	-	TGTGCCTCCGCGATCCCTCTAGCGGAGCAGTTCTTC	CASAIPLAEQFF
TRBV6-6	-	TRBJ2-2	TRBD1	TGTGCCAGCCTCAAGGGGACAGGGAACACCGGGGAGCTGTTTTTT	CASLKGTGNTGELFF
TRBV9	-	TRBJ2-3	TRBD2	TGTGCCAGCAGCGTACCACCTACGGGGGGTACGCAGTATTTT	CASSVPPTGGTQYF
TRBV5-6	-	TRBJ1-1	-	TGTGCCAGCAGCTTTAGACACCGCGGGACTGAAGCTTTCTTT	CASSFRHRGTEAFF
TRBV20-1	once	TRBJ2-3	-	TGCAGTGCCATACACACAGATACGCAGTATTTT	CSAIHTDTQYF
TRBV5-1	-	TRBJ1-1	TRBD1	TGCGCCAGCAGCCAGGGACAGGGACAGAACACTGAAGCTTTCTTT	CASSQGQGQNTEAFF
TRBV5-4	-	TRBJ2-4	TRBD2	TGTGCCAGCAGCTTACGGGGGGGTACCAAAAACATTCAGTACTTC	CASSLRGGTKNIQYF
TRBV11-2	-	TRBJ2-7	TRBD1	TGTGCCAGCGGACACAGGGGGCTGTACGAGCAGTACTTC	CASGHRGLYEQYF
TRBV19	-	TRBJ2-3	TRBD1	TGTGCCAGTAGTGCACAGGGGGTTGGTACAGATACGCAGTATTTT	CASSAQGVGTDTQYF
TRBV18	-	TRBJ2-3	-	TGTGCCAGCTCACCACCAATTGGCAGCGGAGGAGATACGCAGTATTTT	CASSPPIGSGGDTQYF
TRBV19	-	TRBJ1-5	-	TGTGCCAGTACCTCCAGGTATGGCGAGCCTGGCAATCAGCCCCAGCATTTT	CASTSRYGEPGNQPQHF
TRBV28	-	TRBJ2-1	-	TGTGCCAGCAGTTTCTGGGGGGGGGCCCCCAGCAATGAGCAGTTCTTC	CASSFWGGAPSNEQFF
TRBV2	-	TRBJ2-2	TRBD2	TGTGCCAGCAGAAAATCCGGGACTAGCGGGGGCGGGGAGCTGTTTTTT	CASRKSGTSGGGELFF
TRBV19	few	TRBJ1-1	-	TGTGCCAGTAGTATTGCCAGGATAAGTGAAGCTTTCTTT	CASSIARISEAFF
TRBV19	-	TRBJ2-5	TRBD1	TGTGCCAGTACCCAAGGACAGGGTCCTGTTACCCAGTACTTC	CASTQGQGPVTQYF
TRBV6-5	-	TRBJ1-4	-	TGTGCCAGCAGACGGGACACGAGTAATGAAAAACTGTTTTTT	CASRRDTSNEKLFF
TRBV7-6	-	TRBJ1-1	-	TGTGCCAGCAGCCCTGGGGCTGGGATTCGGAACACTGAAGCTTTCTTT	CASSPGAGIRNTEAFF